The next 32 T cell receptor beta chains were all read from a single sample in a study of shared clonotypes between healthy human individuals. Sequencing used immunoSEQ multiplex PCR; TCRdb keeps in-frame clones, though not all of them. Found here are some 2 million clones, approximately 95% of them singletons; the top ten hold 0.13%. Material for sequencing was naive CD4+ T cells sorted from blood. Subset denoted: CD45RA+ positively selected. These TCRs come from a man aged 18 to 30 in good health.

The V and J genes are TRBV10-3 and TRBJ2-5, with 7 bases identical to TRBD2. With 4 bases clipped from V and 3 bases from J, the junction kept 8 bases outside the gene matches. Germline CDR1 reads ENHRY; CDR2 reads SYGVKD. This CDR3 spans 15 amino acids. CDR3 DNA: TGTGCCATCAGTGCCCGGGCTAGCGGTAAAGAGACCCAGTACTTC. It is translated as CAISARASGKETQYF.

The J gene is TRBJ1-2, the V gene TRBV29-1; TRBD1 matches at 8 bases. CDR3 length: 15 amino acids. CDR1 SQVTM and CDR2 ANQGSEA come from the germline V gene. V lost 5 bases and J lost 4; bases outside the gene matches: 12. This CDR3 reads CSVYTQDRVTYGYTF. The CDR3 nucleotides read TGCAGCGTTTACACCCAGGACAGGGTGACCTATGGCTACACCTTC.

The J gene is TRBJ2-1, the V gene TRBV18; possible D gene TRBD2, 5 bases. The CDR3 spans 13 residues. V was shortened by 10 bases and J by 5 bases, with 15 bases between the two germline ends. Germline values: CDR1 KGHSH, CDR2 LQKENI. This CDR3 is CATGSGIDNEQFF. The CDR3, as DNA: TGTGCCACCGGGTCGGGGATAGACAATGAGCAGTTCTTC.

This clone was seen ten or more times. The chain carries TRBV5-6 and TRBJ2-7; D not resolved. The CDR3 contains 18 residues. Germline V CDR1 and CDR2: SGHDT, YYEEEE. Trimming cost V 0 bases and J 4 bases, with 23 bases left between them. The CDR3 DNA reads TGTGCCAGCAGCTTGGGGCCCTACCGTAGTTTCGTGTCGTACGAGCAGTACTTC. This codes for CASSLGPYRSFVSYEQYF.

The chain uses TRBV5-1 and TRBJ1-6; 8 positions match TRBD1. The CDR3 spans 15 residues. CDR1 SGHRS and CDR2 YFSETQ come from the germline V gene. The junction had 9 bases not matched to a gene; V was cut back by 3 bases and J by 10 bases. The CDR3 bases are TGCGCCAGCAGCTCTCGGACAGGGCAAGGGTCACCCCTCCACTTT. This sequence encodes CASSSRTGQGSPLHF.

CDR3: CAWSGDRNGYEQYF. The CDR3 DNA sequence: TGTGCCTGGAGTGGGGACCGGAATGGCTACGAGCAGTACTTC. This chain links TRBV30 with TRBJ2-7; D assignment may be TRBD1 or TRBD2 (5 bases each). Germline CDR1 is GTSNPN and CDR2 is SVGIG (reference sequence). The V gene lost 1 base and the J gene lost 3 bases, with 13 bases spanning the gap. The CDR3 consists of 14 residues.

The rearrangement joins TRBV30 to TRBJ1-1; 7 bases are shared with TRBD1. The junction had 8 bases not matched to a gene; V was cut back by 1 base and J by 3 bases. This CDR3 is built from 15 residues. The germline gives CDR1 GTSNPN, CDR2 SVGIG (reference sequence). As DNA, the CDR3 is TGTGCCTGGAGTGCCCGCAGGGGGGGCCACACTGAAGCTTTCTTT. Its translation: CAWSARRGGHTEAFF.

The chain joins TRBV7-9 to TRBJ2-2; 7 bases are a match to TRBD2. Trimming removed 10 bases from V and 4 bases from J; junction bases left unmatched: 9. CDR1 SEHNR and CDR2 FQNEAQ come from the germline V gene (reference sequence). The length of the CDR3 is 14 residues. The CDR3 spells CANRREGITGELFF. CDR3 DNA: TGTGCCAACCGGAGGGAGGGGATCACCGGGGAGCTGTTTTTT.

The CDR3 here is CASSQDLYSEAYEQYF. The DNA for the CDR3 is TGCGCCAGCAGCCAAGATTTGTATTCTGAAGCCTACGAGCAGTACTTC. The chain couples TRBV4-1 to TRBJ2-7; D remains unclear. CDR3 size: 16 residues. Looked up from germline, CDR1 is MGHRA and CDR2 is YSYEKL. V gave up 0 bases and J gave up 2 bases, with 14 bases separating them.

This chain uses TRBV7-6 with TRBJ1-2; 8 bases agree with TRBD1. Germline lookup yields CDR1 SGHVS and CDR2 FNYEAQ. J lost 8 bases, V lost 5 bases, and 10 bases had no gene match. The CDR3 totals 14 residues. The CDR3 nucleotides are TGTGCCAGCAGCCCGTTTGAGACAGGGGACGGCTACACCTTC. It encodes CASSPFETGDGYTF. The full variable domain, completed using reference TRBV7-6 and TRBJ1-2, is GAGVSQSPRYKVTKRGQDVALRCDPISGHVSLYWYRQALGQGPEFLTYFNYEAQQDKSGLPNDRFSAERPEGSISTLTIQRTEQRDSAMYRCASSPFETGDGYTFGSGTRLTVV.

V gene TRBV5-4 combines with J gene TRBJ1-6, with D tentatively TRBD1 (5 bases). The V end was cut by 4 bases, the J end by 5 bases, with 19 bases between. This CDR3 is built from 17 residues. Germline V lookup: CDR1 SGHNT, CDR2 YYREEE (reference sequence). The CDR3 loop is CASSPRGGTSNNSPLHF. The CDR3 DNA sequence: TGTGCCAGCAGCCCCCGGGGGGGGACCTCTAATAATTCACCCCTCCACTTT.

The CDR3 reads CASKNRCRSSETQYF. In nucleotides, the CDR3 is TGTGCCAGCAAGAACCGTTGTAGGTCCTCGGAGACCCAGTACTTC. The chain couples TRBV21-1 to TRBJ2-5. TRBV21-1 is labeled a pseudogene. The CDR3 sequence is 15 residues long.

The rearrangement uses TRBV5-1 and TRBJ2-1, with 8 bases lining up with TRBD2. Trimming took 0 bases from V and 7 from J; bases not matched to a gene: 6. The CDR3 is 15 residues long. Germline assignment: CDR1 SGHRS and CDR2 YFSETQ. The CDR3 bases are TGCGCCAGCAGCTTGGGCGGGGGGAAAAGAAATGAGCAGTTCTTC. It codes for CASSLGGGKRNEQFF.

The chain couples TRBV19 to TRBJ2-5, with a weak D call TRBD1 (5 bases). CDR3 length: 15 amino acids. Trimming took off 1 base at V and 3 bases at J, with 12 bases between the two ends. Germline V gene lookup returns CDR1 LNHDA and CDR2 SQIVND (reference sequence). The CDR3 here is CASSIGPGREETQYF. CDR3 bases: TGTGCCAGTAGTATAGGACCAGGCAGGGAAGAGACCCAGTACTTC. The entire variable domain, with the rest obtained from reference TRBV19 and TRBJ2-5, is as follows: DGGITQSPKYLFRKEGQNVTLSCEQNLNHDAMYWYRQDPGQGLRLIYYSQIVNDFQKGDIAEGYSVSREKKESFPLTVTSAQKNPTAFYLCASSIGPGREETQYFGPGTRLLVL.

This chain links TRBV5-1 with TRBJ1-6, with D perhaps matching TRBD1 (5 bases). This CDR3 spans 15 amino acids. Germline loops: CDR1 SGHRS, CDR2 YFSETQ. Trimming pared 0 bases from V and 14 bases from J, leaving 18 bases between. CDR3 coding DNA: TGCGCCAGCAGCTTGGATCTGGGCCAGGGCTTAACCCTCCACTTT. This translates into CASSLDLGQGLTLHF.

The chain has TRBV28 and TRBJ2-1; D unresolved. Trimming cost V 6 bases and J 6 bases, with 18 bases left between them. CDR1 and CDR2 from the germline V gene are MDHEN and SYDVKM. This CDR3 contains 15 residues. Here the CDR3 DNA reads TGTGCCAGCAGCCTTGCAGGTCTGGGCACCAATGAGCAGTTCTTC. Translated: CASSLAGLGTNEQFF.

The gene calls are TRBV2 and TRBJ1-6, with D tentatively TRBD1 (6 bases). CDR3 length: 16 amino acids. Germline CDR1 SNHLY, CDR2 FYNNEI. Deletions cut 6 bases from V and 0 bases from J, with 12 bases between. The CDR3 region has the DNA TGTGCCAGCAGACCTGACAGGAGCTCCTATAATTCACCCCTCCACTTT. Translation gives CASRPDRSSYNSPLHF.

Comments on this clone: The identical CDR3 is also encoded by other nucleotide sequences in the sample. This sequence joins TRBV5-1 and TRBJ2-2, with D tentatively TRBD1 (6 bases). Germline loops: CDR1 SGHRS, CDR2 YFSETQ. V was cut by 3 bases and J by 2 bases, with 11 bases left in between. This CDR3 has 15 residues. The CDR3 spells CASSSRTANTGELFF. In DNA form, the CDR3 reads TGCGCCAGCAGCTCTCGGACAGCCAACACCGGGGAGCTGTTTTTT.

The chain carries TRBV7-8 and TRBJ1-3, with TRBD1 as a possible D gene (6 bases). The CDR3 loop spans 15 amino acids. Germline CDR1 is SGHVS and CDR2 is FQNEAQ. Trimming took off 5 bases at V and 3 bases at J, with 14 bases between the two ends. The CDR3 DNA follows: TGTGCCAGCAGCCCGGGGGGGGCTGGTGGAAACACCATATATTTT. Translated, it gives CASSPGGAGGNTIYF. Together with reference TRBV7-8 and TRBJ1-3, the CDR3 gives the full variable domain: GAGVSQSPRYKVAKRGQDVALRCDPISGHVSLFWYQQALGQGPEFLTYFQNEAQLDKSGLPSDRFFAERPEGSVSTLKIQRTQQEDSAVYLCASSPGGAGGNTIYFGEGSWLTVV.

This clone was observed once. The same CDR3 also results from other DNA sequences found in this sample. The CDR3 DNA follows: TGCGCCAGCAGCTTGGACTACACAGATACGCAGTATTTT. Translation: CASSLDYTDTQYF. This rearrangement joins TRBV5-1 to TRBJ2-3; unclear D gene. Trimming cost V 0 bases and J 2 bases, with 4 bases left between them. The CDR3 is 13 residues long. Germline V gene sequence: CDR1 SGHRS, CDR2 YFSETQ.

This clone showed up just once. V and J are TRBV9 and TRBJ2-1, with 12 bases identical to TRBD2. V was clipped by 0 bases and J by 2 bases; unmatched bases: 6. Germline lookup yields CDR1 SGDLS and CDR2 YYNGEE. CDR3 size: 18 residues. DNA of the CDR3: TGTGCCAGCAGCGTAGCTCTGGCTAGCGGGGGGGCCTACAATGAGCAGTTCTTC. Its protein product is CASSVALASGGAYNEQFF.

On this clone: The sample contains more than one DNA sequence encoding this CDR3. The chain recombines TRBV7-9 with TRBJ1-2, with a weak D call TRBD1 (5 bases). Deletions cut 5 bases from V and 4 bases from J, with 11 bases between. The CDR3 has 13 amino acids. CDR1 and CDR2 from the germline V gene are SEHNR and FQNEAQ (reference sequence). Here the CDR3 reads CASSRGGGYGYTF. The CDR3 DNA is TGTGCCAGCAGCCGAGGTGGGGGCTATGGCTACACCTTC.

This chain links TRBV5-1 with TRBJ2-5; 8 bases map to TRBD1. Germline values: CDR1 SGHRS, CDR2 YFSETQ. J was trimmed by 5 bases and V by 4 bases; bases with no gene match: 7. This CDR3 has 14 residues. The CDR3 region is CASSRDRGDETQYF. The CDR3 nucleotides are TGCGCCAGCAGCCGTGACAGGGGAGACGAGACCCAGTACTTC. The full variable domain, completed using reference TRBV5-1 and TRBJ2-5, is KAGVTQTPRYLIKTRGQQVTLSCSPISGHRSVSWYQQTPGQGLQFLFEYFSETQRNKGNFPGRFSGRQFSNSRSEMNVSTLELGDSALYLCASSRDRGDETQYFGPGTRLLVL.

The V gene is TRBV10-1, the J gene TRBJ2-2; TRBD2 might be the D (6 bases). Per germline, CDR1 WNHNN and CDR2 SYGVQD (reference sequence). Trimming stripped 5 bases from V and 4 bases from J, with 8 bases between. This CDR3 has 13 amino acids. CDR3 coding DNA: TGCGCCAGCAGTCGGGGGTTCACCGGGGAGCTGTTTTTT. The encoded protein is CASSRGFTGELFF.

The V and J genes are TRBV12-5 and TRBJ1-3, with D maybe TRBD1 (6 bases). V was clipped by 5 bases and J by 3 bases, with 8 bases between them. The CDR3 runs to 13 residues. Per the germline V gene, CDR1 is LGHNT and CDR2 is FRNRAP. The CDR3 DNA follows: TGTGCTAGTGGTCAGGACAGTGGAAACACCATATATTTT. This sequence encodes CASGQDSGNTIYF. Full variable domain (missing parts from reference TRBV12-5 and TRBJ1-3): DARVTQTPRHKVTEMGQEVTMRCQPILGHNTVFWYRQTMMQGLELLAYFRNRAPLDDSGMPKDRFSAEMPDATLATLKIQPSEPRDSAVYFCASGQDSGNTIYFGEGSWLTVV.

CDR3 bases: TGCGCCAGCAGCCCGACAGATAGCAATCAGCCCCAGCATTTT. It translates to CASSPTDSNQPQHF. The rearrangement joins TRBV4-1 to TRBJ1-5; D may be TRBD1 (5 bases). The CDR3 covers 14 residues. Germline CDR1 MGHRA, CDR2 YSYEKL. Trimming shortened V by 4 bases and J by 0 bases, and 7 bases separated the two germline ends.

The chain combines TRBV4-1 with TRBJ2-1; no reliable D call. The CDR3 runs 18 residues. Trimming cost V 0 bases and J 6 bases, with 21 bases left between them. Germline values: CDR1 MGHRA, CDR2 YSYEKL. In nucleotides, the CDR3 is TGCGCCAGCAGCCAAGACTATCCGAGCTTACGGCCTGCCAATGAGCAGTTCTTC. Protein sequence: CASSQDYPSLRPANEQFF.

This chain uses TRBV13 with TRBJ2-7, with 12 bases aligning to TRBD2. Germline V CDR1 and CDR2: PRHDT, FYEKMQ (reference sequence). The CDR3 extends over 16 amino acids. V dropped 5 bases and J dropped 4; count of bases not matched to a gene: 9. The CDR3 here is CASSLDFGLAGYEQYF. DNA of the CDR3: TGTGCCAGCAGCCTAGACTTCGGACTAGCGGGGTACGAGCAGTACTTC.

The V gene is TRBV9, the J gene TRBJ2-5; D possibly corresponds to TRBD2 (6 bases). V was shortened by 4 bases and J by 2 bases, with 12 bases between the two germline ends. Germline CDR1 and CDR2: SGDLS and YYNGEE. The length of the CDR3 is 14 residues. CDR3 sequence: CASSPGTFQETQYF. In nucleotides, the CDR3 is TGTGCCAGCAGCCCTGGGACTTTTCAAGAGACCCAGTACTTC.

This chain connects TRBV18 to TRBJ1-2, with D uncertain. In germline, CDR1 is KGHSH, CDR2 LQKENI. Trimming took 0 bases from V and 4 from J, leaving 9 bases between them. This CDR3 is built from 14 residues. The CDR3 DNA sequence: TGTGCCAGCTCACCACCGGTTCTTGGCTATGGCTACACCTTC. This translates into CASSPPVLGYGYTF.

This chain joins TRBV19 and TRBJ2-4; 7 bases line up with TRBD1. CDR1 and CDR2 from the germline V gene are LNHDA and SQIVND (reference sequence). CDR3 length equals 16 residues. J lost 2 bases, V lost 6 bases, and 10 bases had no gene match. CDR3 region: CASSRTGLSSKNIQYF. CDR3 DNA sequence: TGTGCCAGTAGCCGGACAGGCCTCAGTTCCAAAAACATTCAGTACTTC.

V and J are TRBV11-2 and TRBJ2-6; unclear D gene. Germline V lookup: CDR1 SGHAT, CDR2 FQNNGV. The CDR3 runs 17 residues. Trimming removed 0 bases from V and 2 bases from J, with 11 bases in between. CDR3 protein: CASSLEGRVAGANVLTF. The CDR3 DNA reads as TGTGCCAGCAGCTTAGAGGGAAGGGTTGCTGGGGCCAACGTCCTGACTTTC.